Below are 13 T cell receptor beta chains sequenced from a single sample in a study of CD4+ T cells in melanoma. Method: immunoSEQ multiplex PCR; TCRdb's copy keeps in-frame clones and lacks some. The table lists 110,000 to 150,000 clones, around nine tenths of them singletons. The receptor source for this set is a human donor with melanoma.

The gene calls are TRBV30 and TRBJ1-2, with a possible D match to TRBD1 (6 bases). Germline CDR1 reads GTSNPN; CDR2 reads SVGIG (reference sequence). Trimming cost V 4 bases and J 2 bases, with 23 bases left between them. This CDR3 comprises 17 residues. CDR3 coding DNA: TGTGCCTGGACCCCTAAGGGGACATACGGACGCAACTATGGCTACACCTTC. This gives the protein CAWTPKGTYGRNYGYTF.

The chain combines TRBV19 with TRBJ1-5, with D perhaps TRBD1 (5 bases). V lost 0 bases and J 7 bases, leaving 13 bases between the germline ends. Per the germline V gene, CDR1 is LNHDA and CDR2 is SQIVND (reference sequence). The CDR3 covers 15 residues. This CDR3 reads CASSIDHGRGQPQHF. CDR3 in DNA: TGTGCCAGTAGTATAGATCACGGTCGGGGGCAGCCCCAGCATTTT.

This clone was found once. At the DNA level, this CDR3 is encoded by other sequences in the same sample as well. The V gene is TRBV2, the J gene TRBJ2-5, with D uncertain. This CDR3 is 12 amino acids long. CDR1 is SNHLY, CDR2 FYNNEI, per germline. V was clipped by 7 bases and J by 3 bases, with 9 bases between them. This chain's CDR3 is CASTVRKETQYF. The CDR3 DNA reads TGTGCCAGCACTGTCAGGAAAGAGACCCAGTACTTC.

The rearrangement links TRBV18 to TRBJ2-5; D not resolved. CDR1 and CDR2 (germline): KGHSH, LQKENI. V was shortened by 3 bases and J by 5 bases, with 13 bases between the two germline ends. The CDR3 runs to 14 residues. CDR3 protein: CASSPGSRGETQYF. The DNA for the CDR3 is TGTGCCAGCTCACCGGGATCCCGAGGCGAGACCCAGTACTTC.

This chain links TRBV28 with TRBJ1-1; no firm D call. The CDR3 is made up of 14 amino acids. The germline V gene encodes CDR1 MDHEN and CDR2 SYDVKM. The V end lost 6 bases, the J end lost 1 base, and 12 bases lay between the germline ends. The CDR3 nucleotides read TGTGCCAGCAGCGAGGACGGATGGAACACTGAAGCTTTCTTT. The encoded protein is CASSEDGWNTEAFF.

This clone occurred once. This rearrangement joins TRBV25-1 to TRBJ1-2; D gene ambiguous. This CDR3 comprises 14 residues. V dropped 6 bases and J dropped 2 bases, with 13 bases sitting between them. Looked up from germline, CDR1 is MGHDK and CDR2 is SYGVNS. CDR3 nucleotides: TGTGCCAGCAGCACACTTACACTGAACTATGGCTACACCTTC. Translation gives CASSTLTLNYGYTF.

J is TRBJ2-7 and V is TRBV18; 9 bases align to TRBD1. Germline V CDR1 and CDR2: KGHSH, LQKENI. This CDR3 has 14 residues. The junction had 3 bases not matched to a gene; V was cut back by 3 bases and J by 3 bases. CDR3 loop: CASSPGTGIYEQYF. The CDR3 nucleotides are TGTGCCAGCTCACCCGGGACAGGGATCTACGAGCAGTACTTC.

The table lists this clone with a count of one. V gene TRBV5-1 combines with J gene TRBJ2-3; D not certain. The CDR3 contains 16 residues. With 0 bases removed from V and 1 base from J, the gap between germline ends came to 12 bases. CDR1 and CDR2 from the germline V gene are SGHRS and YFSETQ. The CDR3, as DNA: TGCGCCAGCAGCTTGGGAAATAATGCCGGCACAGATACGCAGTATTTT. Encoded protein: CASSLGNNAGTDTQYF. Combining the CDR3 with reference TRBV5-1 and TRBJ2-3 gives the whole variable domain KAGVTQTPRYLIKTRGQQVTLSCSPISGHRSVSWYQQTPGQGLQFLFEYFSETQRNKGNFPGRFSGRQFSNSRSEMNVSTLELGDSALYLCASSLGNNAGTDTQYFGPGTRLTVL.

The chain links TRBV4-1 to TRBJ1-5; possible D gene TRBD1, 6 bases. CDR1 is MGHRA and CDR2 is YSYEKL in the germline V gene. The CDR3 extends over 15 amino acids. Trimming took off 0 bases at V and 5 bases at J, with 11 bases between the two ends. The CDR3 reads CASSQDQGTYQPQHF. As DNA, the CDR3 is TGCGCCAGCAGCCAAGATCAGGGGACTTATCAGCCCCAGCATTTT.

This chain joins TRBV27 and TRBJ1-2; D not resolved. CDR1 and CDR2 from the germline V gene are MNHEY and SMNVEV (reference sequence). The CDR3 extends over 15 amino acids. The ends were cut back, 5 bases at V and 5 bases at J, with 18 bases in the middle. The CDR3 region has the DNA TGTGCCAGCAGTGAAGGTGGGCCAGGTGTATATGGCTACACCTTC. Its protein product is CASSEGGPGVYGYTF.

Comment on this clone: Other DNA sequences within the sample encode an identical CDR3. The chain joins TRBV5-1 to TRBJ2-1; D could derive from TRBD1 or TRBD2 (5 bases each). Germline V gene lookup returns CDR1 SGHRS and CDR2 YFSETQ. The CDR3 spans 15 residues. V gave up 0 bases and J gave up 2 bases, with 9 bases separating them. The CDR3 here is CASSLEVGAYNEQFF. DNA for the CDR3: TGCGCCAGCAGCTTGGAAGTGGGGGCCTACAATGAGCAGTTCTTC.

This sequence joins TRBV13 and TRBJ1-1; unclear D gene. This CDR3 is 13 amino acids long. The germline V gene encodes CDR1 PRHDT and CDR2 FYEKMQ (reference sequence). Trimming cost V 2 bases and J 3 bases, with 7 bases left between them. CDR3 residues: CASSLKPDTEAFF. In nucleotides, the CDR3 is TGTGCCAGCAGCTTAAAGCCGGACACTGAAGCTTTCTTT. The full variable domain, in which reference TRBV13 and TRBJ1-1 provide the parts outside the CDR3, is AAGVIQSPRHLIKEKRETATLKCYPIPRHDTVYWYQQGPGQDPQFLISFYEKMQSDKGSIPDRFSAQQFSDYHSELNMSSLELGDSALYFCASSLKPDTEAFFGQGTRLTVV.

The gene calls are TRBV6-4 and TRBJ2-1, with 8 bases matching TRBD2. This CDR3 comprises 14 residues. V lost 7 bases to trimming and J lost 9 bases; unmatched junction nucleotides: 11. The V gene's germline CDR1 is MRHNA and CDR2 SNTAGT. The CDR3 loop reads CASKVDSGDTEQFF. CDR3 DNA sequence: TGTGCCAGCAAAGTGGATAGCGGGGATACTGAGCAGTTCTTC.